The clone carrying this T cell receptor (beta chain) was seen a handful of times. The antigen is undetermined. This sample is part of a study of CD4 T cells in relation to SARS-CoV-2 and coronaviruses. In the study overall: After roughly eleven days of antigen culture, PBMC TCR beta CDR3s were sequenced.

Profiled with immunoSEQ multiplex PCR; TCRdb holds only in-frame clones, not every one. The table shows tens of thousands of clones, with around 76% occurring only once. CD4+ T cells from unexposed donors were obtained before the COVID-19 pandemic (2011-2018). After nine to ten days of culture, CD4+ T cells were isolated. CDR1 SGHVS and CDR2 FQNEAQ come from the germline V gene. CDR3 size: 15 residues. V was trimmed by 0 bases and J by 2 bases, leaving 5 bases between them. The J gene is TRBJ1-6, the V gene TRBV7-8; D is ambiguous. The TCR originated in a human donor in good health. Sequencing input: CD4+ T cells from PBMCs, cultured in vitro. In DNA form, the CDR3 reads TGTGCCAGCAGCTTAGCTACTACCTATAATTCACCCCTCCACTTT. Translating gives CASSLATTYNSPLHF.